The clone carrying this T cell receptor (beta chain) was observed a few times. Its antigen is as yet unknown. Germline lookup yields CDR1 SGHRS and CDR2 YFSETQ. The CDR3 runs 17 residues. The V segment lost 1 base and the J segment 1 base; nucleotides outside the gene matches: 5. The study excluded patients with uncontrolled infection, other autoimmune disease, pregnancy or lactation. This entry is derived from a study of T cells in Graves' hyperthyroidism and ophthalmopathy. Study-level findings and limits: Blood also contained most expanded thyroid clonotypes above 0.001.

It was RNA transcripts that yielded the amplified TCR beta CDR3 regions. The TCR CDR3 first-round RT-PCR relied on the HTBI primer set. Using its own MiXCR run on the multiplex PCR reads, TCRdb lists one record per CDR3 protein. The table lists about 480,000 distinct CDR3 sequences, roughly 23% of them singletons. The source material was blood. The J gene is TRBJ2-2, the V gene TRBV5-1, with 9 bases identical to TRBD2. The receptor was isolated from a woman aged 70-85 years with Graves' ophthalmopathy. The CDR3 reads CASSLTSGQLNTGELFF. CDR3 nucleotide sequence: TGCGCCAGCAGCTTGACTAGCGGGCAACTGAACACCGGGGAGCTGTTTTTT.